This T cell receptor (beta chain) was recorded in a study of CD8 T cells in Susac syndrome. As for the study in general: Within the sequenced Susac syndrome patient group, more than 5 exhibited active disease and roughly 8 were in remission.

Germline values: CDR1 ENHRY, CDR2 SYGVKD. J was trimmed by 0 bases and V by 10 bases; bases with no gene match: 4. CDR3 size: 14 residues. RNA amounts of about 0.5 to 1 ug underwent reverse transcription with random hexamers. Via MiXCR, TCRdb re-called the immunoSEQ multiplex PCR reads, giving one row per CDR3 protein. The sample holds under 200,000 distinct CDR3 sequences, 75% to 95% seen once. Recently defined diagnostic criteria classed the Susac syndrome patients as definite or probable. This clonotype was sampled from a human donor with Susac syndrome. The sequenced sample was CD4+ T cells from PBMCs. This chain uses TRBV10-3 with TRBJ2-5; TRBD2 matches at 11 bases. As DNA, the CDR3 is TGTGCCAGCGGGACTAGCGGAAACCAAGAGACCCAGTACTTC. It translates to CASGTSGNQETQYF.